This T cell receptor beta chain derives from a study of blood T cells in healthy people across ages. Study observations and caveats: Possibly confounding the expanded clonotype changes was the fact that donor CMV status was unknown.

A note on this clonotype: Antigen specificity is unknown.

With a J-beta primer mix and a sample-barcoded 5' primer, a second PCR ran about 7 to 12 cycles. All cDNA molecules were each tagged by a template-switch adaptor with 12 random nucleotides. Per-sample output comprised a minimum of 2.5 million paired-end reads containing CDR3. TCRdb recomputed calls from the 5' RACE reads with MiXCR, one row per CDR3 protein. The sample includes around 1.7 million distinct CDR3 sequences, 25% to 30% of them seen just once. What was sequenced was blood. The sequence was collected from a woman in her twenties or thirties in good health.

The CDR3 region has the DNA TGTGCCACCGTACCAGGGGGGACCTACAATGAGCAGTTCTTC. Encoded protein: CATVPGGTYNEQFF. The rearrangement joins TRBV28 to TRBJ2-1; possible D gene TRBD1, 7 bases. There are 14 residues in the CDR3. CDR1 MDHEN and CDR2 SYDVKM come from the germline V gene. V was clipped by 10 bases and J by 2 bases, with 15 bases between them. The full variable domain, completed using reference TRBV28 and TRBJ2-1, is DVKVTQSSRYLVKRTGEKVFLECVQDMDHENMFWYRQDPGLGLRLIYFSYDVKMKEKGDIPEGYSVSREKKERFSLILESASTNQTSMYLCATVPGGTYNEQFFGPGTRLTVL.